This TCR beta chain was recovered during a study of Tregs in tolerant kidney transplant recipients. Method: immunoSEQ multiplex PCR; TCRdb's copy keeps in-frame clones and lacks some. The profile shows some 62,000 clones, less than 98% of them singletons. V dropped 0 bases and J dropped 10 bases, with 12 bases sitting between them. This CDR3 contains 13 residues. Germline V CDR1 and CDR2: GTSNPN, SVGIG (reference sequence). The source material was Tregs from blood, sampled before the transplant. The source is a human donor who received a combined kidney and bone marrow transplant. The V gene is TRBV30, the J gene TRBJ1-4; perhaps TRBD1 as D (6 bases). CDR3 sequence reads: CAWSVPGVGKLFF. CDR3 DNA: TGTGCCTGGAGTGTGCCAGGGGTCGGAAAACTGTTTTTT.